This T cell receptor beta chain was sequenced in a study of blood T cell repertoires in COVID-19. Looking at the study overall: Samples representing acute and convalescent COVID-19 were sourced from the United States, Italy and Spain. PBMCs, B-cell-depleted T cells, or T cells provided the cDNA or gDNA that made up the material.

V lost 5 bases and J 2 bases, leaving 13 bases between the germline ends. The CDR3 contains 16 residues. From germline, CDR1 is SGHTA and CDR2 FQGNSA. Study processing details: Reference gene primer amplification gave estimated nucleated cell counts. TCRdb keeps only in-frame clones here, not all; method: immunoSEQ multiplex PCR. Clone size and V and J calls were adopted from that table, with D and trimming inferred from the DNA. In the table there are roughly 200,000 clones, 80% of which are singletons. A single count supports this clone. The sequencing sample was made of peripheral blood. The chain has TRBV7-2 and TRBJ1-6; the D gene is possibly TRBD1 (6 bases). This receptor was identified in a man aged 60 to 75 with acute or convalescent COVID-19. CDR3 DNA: TGTGCCAGCAGCATCAGGGGTTCAACCTATAATTCACCCCTCCACTTT. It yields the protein CASSIRGSTYNSPLHF.